This entry features one T cell receptor beta chain sequence. The antigen remains unidentified. Assay used: immunoSEQ multiplex PCR; TCRdb lists only in-frame clones, some missing. The sample lists 400,000 to 500,000 clones, roughly 85% occurring once. This entry comes from a study of shared clonotypes between healthy human individuals. Study outcomes and limitations: A limitation of the genetic and exposure-history diversity represented arose from few donors.

The CDR3 is made up of 16 amino acids. Germline loops: CDR1 KGHSH, CDR2 LQKENI. Losses at the gene ends were 3 bases for V and 4 bases for J; bases not matched to a gene: 7. The clonotype comes from a woman between 40 and 55 years old in good health. Some clones in this sample may be carry-over from other donors' samples. The J gene is TRBJ2-2, the V gene TRBV18, with 8 bases identical to TRBD2. The sample consisted of PBMCs. CDR3 sequence reads: CASSPGAGEVTGELFF. In DNA form, the CDR3 reads TGTGCCAGCTCACCCGGAGCGGGAGAGGTCACCGGGGAGCTGTTTTTT.